These 22 T cell receptor beta chains came from one sample sequenced in a study of blood T cell repertoires in COVID-19. Produced via immunoSEQ multiplex PCR; TCRdb's table is partial and in-frame only. The sample consists of 130,000 to 150,000 clones, roughly 84% of them appearing once. The source material was PBMCs or T cells enriched from blood (not recorded which). All receptors derive from a woman between 45 and 60 years old who had been exposed to COVID-19.

The V call is TRBV18, the J call TRBJ1-5; D ambiguous. CDR3 length: 15 amino acids. The germline gives CDR1 KGHSH, CDR2 LQKENI. V lost 2 bases to trimming and J lost 3 bases, with 11 bases between them. CDR3 coding DNA: TGTGCCAGCTCACCATTATCGGGGAACAATCAGCCCCAGCATTTT. Amino acid sequence: CASSPLSGNNQPQHF. The variable domain in full, with the rest retrieved from reference TRBV18 and TRBJ1-5, is NAGVMQNPRHLVRRRGQEARLRCSPMKGHSHVYWYRQLPEEGLKFMVYLQKENIIDESGMPKERFSAEFPKEGPSILRIQQVVRGDSAAYFCASSPLSGNNQPQHFGDGTRLSIL.

V and J are TRBV21-1 and TRBJ2-6; TRBD1 was called by the table and not checked on the DNA. TRBV21-1 is shown as a pseudogene. CDR3 size: 18 residues. The CDR3 DNA reads TGTGCCAGCAGCAAAGAGCCTCGGACAGCCCTCGAGGCCAACGTCCTGACTTTC. Protein product: CASSKEPRTALEANVLTF.

The count of this clone is one. The rearrangement uses TRBV12-5 and TRBJ2-1; no clear D gene. V shed 4 bases and J shed 6 bases, with 13 bases lying between them. Germline CDR1 is LGHNT and CDR2 is FRNRAP. The CDR3 covers 14 residues. The chain's CDR3 is CASGWAQPPNEQFF. Written as DNA, the CDR3 is TGTGCTAGTGGTTGGGCCCAGCCACCCAATGAGCAGTTCTTC.

This chain joins TRBV4-3 and TRBJ2-7; 7 nucleotides match TRBD1. The CDR3 extends over 15 amino acids. Unmatched junction bases numbered 5, after V lost 0 bases and J lost 3 bases. CDR1 is LGHNA and CDR2 is YSLEER in the germline V gene. The CDR3 DNA sequence: TGCGCCAGCAGCCAAGAGCACAGGGGCGGCTACGAGCAGTACTTC. Encoded protein: CASSQEHRGGYEQYF.

The gene calls are TRBV30 and TRBJ1-1, with 8 nucleotides matching TRBD1. Germline values: CDR1 GTSNPN, CDR2 SVGIG (reference sequence). The CDR3 is made up of 14 amino acids. V trimming: 1 base; J trimming: 1 base; junction bases outside the gene matches: 2. CDR3 sequence: CAWSAGGGNTEAFF. The CDR3 nucleotides read TGTGCCTGGAGTGCAGGGGGCGGGAACACTGAAGCTTTCTTT.

The sample holds one count of this clone. The V gene is TRBV18, the J gene TRBJ1-1; TRBD1 matches 7 bases. The V gene's germline CDR1 is KGHSH and CDR2 LQKENI. The CDR3 is 15 residues long. Unmatched junction bases numbered 6, after V lost 5 bases and J lost 0 bases. The CDR3 DNA reads TGTGCCAGCTCAAGCGCCGGGACAGTGAACACTGAAGCTTTCTTT. Its protein is CASSSAGTVNTEAFF.

The V and J genes are TRBV9 and TRBJ2-7; 9 nucleotides match TRBD1. V shed 0 bases and J 5 bases; nucleotides not matched to a gene: 3. The germline V gene has CDR1 SGDLS and CDR2 YYNGEE. The CDR3 covers 14 residues. The CDR3 DNA sequence: TGTGCCAGCAGCGTAGGGGACAGGGTCGACGAGCAGTACTTC. This sequence encodes CASSVGDRVDEQYF.

CDR3 protein: CASSPPGTGRGGYTF. The CDR3 bases are TGCGCCAGCAGCCCTCCCGGGACGGGCAGGGGCGGCTACACCTTC. This sequence joins TRBV5-1 and TRBJ1-2, with D perhaps TRBD1 (6 bases). Germline CDR1 SGHRS, CDR2 YFSETQ. The CDR3 consists of 15 residues. Trimming shortened V by 4 bases and J by 8 bases, and 21 bases separated the two germline ends.

This clone showed up just a few times. The J gene is TRBJ1-6, the V gene TRBV27; D perhaps matches TRBD1 (5 bases). The CDR3 is 13 amino acids. Germline V gene sequence: CDR1 MNHEY, CDR2 SMNVEV (reference sequence). The V gene lost 6 bases and the J gene lost 10 bases, with 13 bases spanning the gap. The CDR3 nucleotides are TGTGCCAGCAGGGTCAGGGTTACCTCACCCCTCCACTTT. This translates into CASRVRVTSPLHF.

The chain employs TRBV13 and TRBJ2-7, with D tentatively TRBD1 (6 bases). The V gene lost 2 bases and the J gene lost 6 bases, with 14 bases spanning the gap. The CDR3 extends over 14 amino acids. CDR1 is PRHDT and CDR2 is FYEKMQ in the germline V gene (reference sequence). The CDR3 DNA sequence: TGTGCCAGCAGCTTATCAGGGGCGCCCAGCGAGCAGTACTTC. Translated: CASSLSGAPSEQYF.

The chain combines TRBV18 with TRBJ1-2; 10 bases map to TRBD1. From germline, CDR1 is KGHSH and CDR2 LQKENI. The CDR3 consists of 17 residues. J was trimmed by 6 bases and V by 3 bases; bases with no gene match: 13. This CDR3 is CASSPTGTGDPLDGYTF. CDR3 nucleotides: TGTGCCAGCTCACCGACCGGGACAGGGGATCCTTTGGATGGCTACACCTTC.

This clone was counted only a few times. The J gene is TRBJ2-2, the V gene TRBV27; 9 bases align to TRBD2. This CDR3 has 20 amino acids. Germline loops: CDR1 MNHEY, CDR2 SMNVEV (reference sequence). The V gene end was trimmed by 0 bases and the J gene end by 0 bases; junction bases not matched to a gene: 11. This CDR3 is CASSLSLAGYDIANTGELFF. CDR3 DNA: TGTGCCAGCAGTTTATCCCTAGCGGGGTACGATATCGCGAACACCGGGGAGCTGTTTTTT.

V usage is TRBV14 and J usage is TRBJ1-5; TRBD1 is a possible D gene (5 bases). The V end was cut by 0 bases, the J end by 10 bases, with 10 bases between. Germline-derived CDR1 and CDR2 are SGHDN and FVKESK. The CDR3 contains 13 residues. The CDR3 nucleotides are TGTGCCAGCAGCCAAGATCTAGGGGCCCCCCAGCATTTT. Residues: CASSQDLGAPQHF.

The chain has TRBV7-9 and TRBJ1-5, with D possibly being TRBD1 (5 bases). This CDR3 region has 14 residues. The V gene lost 6 bases and the J gene lost 7 bases, with 16 bases spanning the gap. Germline V gene lookup returns CDR1 SEHNR and CDR2 FQNEAQ (reference sequence). CDR3 in DNA: TGTGCCAGCAGTACCGAATTGGACACCCAGCCCCAGCATTTT. This encodes CASSTELDTQPQHF. The whole variable domain, remainder taken from reference TRBV7-9 and TRBJ1-5, is DTGVSQNPRHKITKRGQNVTFRCDPISEHNRLYWYRQTLGQGPEFLTYFQNEAQLEKSRLLSDRFSAERPKGSFSTLEIQRTEQGDSAMYLCASSTELDTQPQHFGDGTRLSIL.

J is TRBJ1-1 and V is TRBV7-9, with D perhaps matching TRBD1 (6 bases). This CDR3 has 16 amino acids. V was shortened by 4 bases and J by 8 bases, with 23 bases between the two germline ends. Germline-derived CDR1 and CDR2 are SEHNR and FQNEAQ (reference sequence). This chain's CDR3 is CASSSNSVGAFREAFF. CDR3 nucleotide sequence: TGTGCCAGCAGCTCCAATTCAGTGGGGGCCTTCCGAGAAGCTTTCTTT.

The V gene is TRBV7-2, the J gene TRBJ2-1; 13 nucleotides align to TRBD2. This CDR3 spans 17 amino acids. The V gene end was trimmed by 5 bases and the J gene end by 5 bases; junction bases not matched to a gene: 9. CDR1 and CDR2 from the germline V gene are SGHTA and FQGNSA. The CDR3 region is CASSLRLAGGFHNEQFF. The CDR3 nucleotides are TGTGCCAGCAGCCTACGACTAGCGGGAGGTTTCCACAATGAGCAGTTCTTC.

V and J are TRBV6-2 or TRBV6-3 and TRBJ1-5; maybe TRBD1 (5 bases). From germline, CDR1 is MNHEY and CDR2 SVGEGT. The CDR3 has 16 residues. V was clipped by 0 bases and J by 2 bases, with 11 bases between them. The chain's CDR3 is CASSYSRGWGNQPQHF. The CDR3 DNA reads as TGTGCCAGCAGTTACTCCCGGGGGTGGGGCAATCAGCCCCAGCATTTT.

The chain recombines TRBV19 with TRBJ2-1; 14 nucleotides match TRBD2. CDR1 and CDR2 (germline): LNHDA, SQIVND (reference sequence). The CDR3 runs 17 residues. Unmatched junction bases numbered 4, after V lost 5 bases and J lost 1 base. This CDR3 is CASSAGLAGVSYNEQFF. CDR3 nucleotides: TGTGCCAGTAGTGCGGGACTAGCGGGGGTATCCTACAATGAGCAGTTCTTC.

This clone was counted ten times or more. V is TRBV5-4 and J is TRBJ1-2; D remains unclear. Germline V gene data show CDR1 as SGHNT and CDR2 as YYREEE (reference sequence). The CDR3 spans 17 residues. Trimming removed 0 bases at V and 8 bases at J, with 23 bases between. For the CDR3, the DNA is TGTGCCAGCAGCTTGGATCGCGGTCTCGCCTCTATTGGGGGCTACACCTTC. As protein: CASSLDRGLASIGGYTF.

J is TRBJ1-5 and V is TRBV7-9; a weak D match, TRBD1 (6 bases). Per the germline V gene, CDR1 is SEHNR and CDR2 is FQNEAQ (reference sequence). The germline V and J ends were trimmed by 5 bases and 0 bases, with 11 bases remaining between them. This CDR3 region has 15 residues. CDR3 sequence reads: CASSPGAYSNQPQHF. CDR3 coding DNA: TGTGCCAGCAGCCCAGGGGCTTATAGCAATCAGCCCCAGCATTTT. The whole variable domain, filled in from reference TRBV7-9 and TRBJ1-5, reads DTGVSQNPRHKITKRGQNVTFRCDPISEHNRLYWYRQTLGQGPEFLTYFQNEAQLEKSRLLSDRFSAERPKGSFSTLEIQRTEQGDSAMYLCASSPGAYSNQPQHFGDGTRLSIL.

The J gene is TRBJ2-3, the V gene TRBV9; weak D call: TRBD1 (6 bases). Germline lookup yields CDR1 SGDLS and CDR2 YYNGEE. The CDR3 spans 13 residues. V was shortened by 4 bases and J by 6 bases, with 12 bases between the two germline ends. The CDR3 DNA reads as TGTGCCAGCAGCTTTTCAGGGGTGGATACGCAGTATTTT. It encodes CASSFSGVDTQYF.

The chain has TRBV7-2 and TRBJ2-3; 9 bases match TRBD2. Germline CDR1 reads SGHTA; CDR2 reads FQGNSA. The CDR3 length is 15 residues. Unmatched junction bases numbered 10, after V lost 5 bases and J lost 7 bases. The CDR3 protein is CASSLGAGGPYTQYF. CDR3 in DNA: TGTGCCAGCAGCCTGGGGGCGGGAGGGCCATATACGCAGTATTTT. The full variable domain, its missing parts supplied by reference TRBV7-2 and TRBJ2-3, is GAGVSQSPSNKVTEKGKDVELRCDPISGHTALYWYRQSLGQGLEFLIYFQGNSAPDKSGLPSDRFSAERTGGSVSTLTIQRTQQEDSAVYLCASSLGAGGPYTQYFGPGTRLTVL.